The rows below give T cell receptor beta chains drawn from one sample of a study of T cells after yellow fever vaccination. In TCRdb, the 5' RACE reads were re-called with MiXCR into one record per CDR3 protein. Of 200,000 to 300,000 distinct CDR3 sequences listed, 6% to 7.5% are singletons. The source material was CD4+ T cells sorted from PBMCs, sampled 15 days after the yellow fever booster vaccination. These receptors were taken from a young man who received the YFV17D yellow fever vaccine. The CDR3 runs from the conserved cysteine through the conserved F or W. The order of the fields is V gene, clone size, D gene, J gene, CDR3 DNA, CDR3 protein. A D gene is named only where the DNA matches it firmly. For some rows the clone size is stated as once, few or many, or as a class when expanded; others skip it.

v_gene: TRBV12-3/TRBV12-4
abundance: many
d_gene: -
j_gene: TRBJ2-3
CDR3nt: TGTGCCAGCAGGGCAGGGTGGACCCGGGATACGCAGTATTTT
CDR3aa: CASRAGWTRDTQYF

v_gene: TRBV5-1
abundance: few
d_gene: TRBD2
j_gene: TRBJ2-3
CDR3nt: TGCGCCAGCAGCTGGGGACTAGATCCAGATACGCAGTATTTT
CDR3aa: CASSWGLDPDTQYF

v_gene: TRBV7-2
abundance: few
d_gene: TRBD2
j_gene: TRBJ2-7
CDR3nt: TGTGCCAGCAGCTTAGGTTCGGCTAGCGGCCCCTACGAGCAGTACTTC
CDR3aa: CASSLGSASGPYEQYF

v_gene: TRBV6-2/TRBV6-3
abundance: -
d_gene: -
j_gene: TRBJ2-3
CDR3nt: TGTGCCAGCAGTTACTCGAAACGAGATACGCAGTATTTT
CDR3aa: CASSYSKRDTQYF

v_gene: TRBV6-4
abundance: -
d_gene: TRBD1
j_gene: TRBJ1-1
CDR3nt: TGTGCCAGCAGCGCCAGACAGGGGGCAAGGTCTTTCTTT
CDR3aa: CASSARQGARSFF

v_gene: TRBV12-3/TRBV12-4
abundance: few
d_gene: -
j_gene: TRBJ2-2
CDR3nt: TGTGCCAGCACCTTTGGCGGGACCGGGGAGCTGTTTTTT
CDR3aa: CASTFGGTGELFF

v_gene: TRBV20-1
abundance: few
d_gene: -
j_gene: TRBJ2-7
CDR3nt: TGCAGTGCTAGAGATGAGGACAGCCATTGGGCCTTACGCGAGCAGTACTTC
CDR3aa: CSARDEDSHWALREQYF

v_gene: TRBV20-1
abundance: -
d_gene: -
j_gene: TRBJ2-5
CDR3nt: TGCAGTGCTAGAAGGGAGACCGGGTCGTGGGAGACCCAGTACTTC
CDR3aa: CSARRETGSWETQYF

v_gene: TRBV10-3
abundance: -
d_gene: -
j_gene: TRBJ2-5
CDR3nt: TGTGCCATCAGTCGGGGGATCCAAGAGACCCAGTACTTC
CDR3aa: CAISRGIQETQYF

v_gene: TRBV15
abundance: few
d_gene: -
j_gene: TRBJ2-5
CDR3nt: TGTGCCACCAGCAGAGACCAGACTAGCCAAGAGACCCAGTACTTC
CDR3aa: CATSRDQTSQETQYF

v_gene: TRBV7-2
abundance: -
d_gene: TRBD1
j_gene: TRBJ2-7
CDR3nt: TGTGCCAGCAGCGTGCGACAGGGTGGCCACGAGCAGTACTTC
CDR3aa: CASSVRQGGHEQYF

v_gene: TRBV20-1
abundance: many
d_gene: TRBD1
j_gene: TRBJ1-3
CDR3nt: TGCAGTGCTAGATCACAGGGGGCTGGAAACACCATATATTTT
CDR3aa: CSARSQGAGNTIYF

v_gene: TRBV5-6
abundance: many
d_gene: -
j_gene: TRBJ2-5
CDR3nt: TGTGCCAGCAGCTTGAGCCCGGACAGAGGGGAGACCCAGTACTTC
CDR3aa: CASSLSPDRGETQYF

v_gene: TRBV2
abundance: few
d_gene: -
j_gene: TRBJ2-5
CDR3nt: TGTGCCAGCACGTCGCAGGCGGGCCAGTACTTC
CDR3aa: CASTSQAGQYF

v_gene: TRBV19
abundance: once
d_gene: -
j_gene: TRBJ2-7
CDR3nt: TGTGCCAGTAGTATCGGCCGCGCGAAGTACTTC
CDR3aa: CASSIGRAKYF

v_gene: TRBV7-2
abundance: many
d_gene: TRBD2
j_gene: TRBJ2-1
CDR3nt: TGTGCCAGCAGCTCGGGACTAGCGGGAGGGAAATACAATGAGCAGTTCTTC
CDR3aa: CASSSGLAGGKYNEQFF

v_gene: TRBV20-1
abundance: -
d_gene: -
j_gene: TRBJ1-5
CDR3nt: TGCAGTCTGGGATTTGGGACCGGCCAGCCCCAGCATTTT
CDR3aa: CSLGFGTGQPQHF

v_gene: TRBV5-1
abundance: -
d_gene: TRBD2
j_gene: TRBJ2-1
CDR3nt: TGCGCCAGCAGTACTAGCGGATTCTCCTACAATGAGCAGTTCTTC
CDR3aa: CASSTSGFSYNEQFF

v_gene: TRBV20-1
abundance: many
d_gene: TRBD2
j_gene: TRBJ2-1
CDR3nt: TGCAGTGCCCAGATCGGCGGGGGGGGCAATGAGCAGTTCTTC
CDR3aa: CSAQIGGGGNEQFF

v_gene: TRBV5-1
abundance: -
d_gene: -
j_gene: TRBJ2-4
CDR3nt: TGCGCCAGCAGCTTGGATTTGCGGGGTACTGATCGGGCCAAAAACATTCAGTACTTC
CDR3aa: CASSLDLRGTDRAKNIQYF

v_gene: TRBV5-1
abundance: -
d_gene: -
j_gene: TRBJ1-1
CDR3nt: TGCGCCAGCAGCTTGGGTGGGGGAACGAACACTGAAGCTTTCTTT
CDR3aa: CASSLGGGTNTEAFF

v_gene: TRBV12-3/TRBV12-4
abundance: -
d_gene: TRBD1
j_gene: TRBJ1-1
CDR3nt: TGTGCCAGCAGTTCTACAGGGGGCATTGTAGCTTTCTTT
CDR3aa: CASSSTGGIVAFF

v_gene: TRBV24-1
abundance: -
d_gene: TRBD2
j_gene: TRBJ2-2
CDR3nt: TGTGCCACCAGTGATTTCAGGACTAGCAGTAACACCGGGGAGCTGTTTTTT
CDR3aa: CATSDFRTSSNTGELFF

v_gene: TRBV30
abundance: few
d_gene: -
j_gene: TRBJ1-2
CDR3nt: TGTGCCTGGGACCCCGGGACCGCCAACTATGGCTACACCTTC
CDR3aa: CAWDPGTANYGYTF

v_gene: TRBV10-3
abundance: many
d_gene: -
j_gene: TRBJ2-1
CDR3nt: TGTGCCATCAGTGAGACGCCGGACAATGAGCAGTTCTTC
CDR3aa: CAISETPDNEQFF

v_gene: TRBV2
abundance: few
d_gene: TRBD1
j_gene: TRBJ2-3
CDR3nt: TGTGCCAGCAGTAGACAGGGCCTGGATAGGGATTTT
CDR3aa: CASSRQGLDRDF

v_gene: TRBV10-3
abundance: -
d_gene: -
j_gene: TRBJ2-5
CDR3nt: TGTGCCATCAGTCCTCAGCCCCAAGAGACCCAGTACTTC
CDR3aa: CAISPQPQETQYF

v_gene: TRBV5-1
abundance: -
d_gene: TRBD2
j_gene: TRBJ2-4
CDR3nt: TGCGCCAGCAGCCCCGGACTAGCGGGAGGAATAGACATTCAGTACTTC
CDR3aa: CASSPGLAGGIDIQYF

v_gene: TRBV12-3/TRBV12-4
abundance: few
d_gene: TRBD1
j_gene: TRBJ2-7
CDR3nt: TGTGCCAGCAGTAAACAGGGGGGTCCCTACGAGCAGTACTTC
CDR3aa: CASSKQGGPYEQYF

v_gene: TRBV6-5
abundance: many
d_gene: -
j_gene: TRBJ1-1
CDR3nt: TGTGCCAGCAGTCCGGGAGCGAACACTGAAGCTTTCTTT
CDR3aa: CASSPGANTEAFF

v_gene: TRBV5-4
abundance: -
d_gene: TRBD1
j_gene: TRBJ2-2
CDR3nt: TGTGCCAGCAGCTTACGGGACAGGGACACCGGGGAGCTGTTTTTT
CDR3aa: CASSLRDRDTGELFF

v_gene: TRBV19
abundance: -
d_gene: -
j_gene: TRBJ1-1
CDR3nt: TGTGCCAGTAGTATAGTACGCCGTATGAACACTGAAGCTTTCTTT
CDR3aa: CASSIVRRMNTEAFF

v_gene: TRBV6-6
abundance: few
d_gene: -
j_gene: TRBJ2-4
CDR3nt: TGTGCCAGCAGCCCGGTAATGGAAGGCATTCAGTACTTC
CDR3aa: CASSPVMEGIQYF

v_gene: TRBV12-3/TRBV12-4
abundance: few
d_gene: -
j_gene: TRBJ2-5
CDR3nt: TGTGCCAGCAGTGTACAGGGAAGGGGGACCCAGTACTTC
CDR3aa: CASSVQGRGTQYF

v_gene: TRBV12-3/TRBV12-4
abundance: many
d_gene: -
j_gene: TRBJ1-5
CDR3nt: TGTGCCAGCAGTGAGCAGGGTTCGCCCCAGCATTTT
CDR3aa: CASSEQGSPQHF

v_gene: TRBV7-2
abundance: many
d_gene: TRBD2
j_gene: TRBJ2-3
CDR3nt: TGTGCCAGCAGATTGGGACTAGCGGAACCAACGCAGTATTTT
CDR3aa: CASRLGLAEPTQYF

v_gene: TRBV20-1
abundance: few
d_gene: TRBD2
j_gene: TRBJ2-1
CDR3nt: TGCAGTGCTACCTCCTCGACTAGCGGGAGCTCCTACAATGAGCAGTTCTTC
CDR3aa: CSATSSTSGSSYNEQFF